The 8 T cell receptor beta chains reported below all come from one sample, sequenced in a study of cytomegalovirus exposure and HLA in healthy donors. 60 Vbeta and 13 Jbeta primers were used in PCR. The repertoire was sequenced with immunoSEQ multiplex PCR; TCRdb's copy has only in-frame clones and lacks some. The repertoire holds roughly 120,000 clones, with about 76% as singletons. The sample taken for sequencing was PBMCs. The receptors derive from a middle-aged woman in good health and CMV-seronegative.

This clone was seen just once. The chain joins TRBV7-9 to TRBJ2-7; a weak D match, TRBD2 (5 bases). Germline-derived CDR1 and CDR2 are SEHNR and FQNEAQ (reference sequence). The CDR3 runs 16 residues. With 7 bases removed from V and 2 bases from J, the gap between germline ends came to 21 bases. Written as DNA, the CDR3 is TGTGCCAGCACCACATCGAACGGGGAAGAGACCTACGAGCAGTACTTC. Its translation: CASTTSNGEETYEQYF.

The rearrangement joins TRBV7-3 to TRBJ1-2, with D possibly matching TRBD1 (6 bases). Germline values: CDR1 SGHTA, CDR2 FQGTGA. The CDR3 loop spans 14 amino acids. Trimming shortened V by 7 bases and J by 0 bases, and 12 bases separated the two germline ends. The CDR3 sequence is CASTTGLANYGYTF. The CDR3 DNA reads as TGTGCCAGCACCACAGGGTTAGCTAACTATGGCTACACCTTC.

The chain is built from TRBV5-6 and TRBJ1-1; the match to TRBD1 covers 7 bases. The germline gives CDR1 SGHDT, CDR2 YYEEEE. This CDR3 is 12 amino acids long. The ends lost 4 bases at V and 7 bases at J; junction bases unmatched: 4. CDR3 nucleotide sequence: TGTGCCAGCAGCGTACAGGGGATTGAAGCTTTCTTT. Its translation is CASSVQGIEAFF.

The chain recombines TRBV10-3 with TRBJ2-1, with D maybe TRBD1 (6 bases). Germline loops: CDR1 ENHRY, CDR2 SYGVKD. The CDR3 spans 12 residues. Trimming took off 3 bases at V and 8 bases at J, with 8 bases between the two ends. CDR3 amino acids: CAISDRGDEQFF. The CDR3 nucleotides are TGTGCCATCAGTGACAGGGGCGATGAGCAGTTCTTC.

The CDR3 here is CASSGGDSTDTQYF. The CDR3, as DNA: TGTGCCAGCAGCGGGGGGGACTCCACAGATACGCAGTATTTT. This chain links TRBV5-4 with TRBJ2-3, with 7 bases identical to TRBD2. CDR1 and CDR2 from the germline V gene are SGHNT and YYREEE (reference sequence). This CDR3 is 14 amino acids long. J was trimmed by 2 bases and V by 4 bases; bases with no gene match: 4.

This clone turned up a few times. The chain joins TRBV2 to TRBJ1-2; TRBD1 is a possible D gene (6 bases). This CDR3 spans 13 amino acids. V lost 6 bases and J lost 4, with 12 bases in between. Germline CDR1 reads SNHLY; CDR2 reads FYNNEI. The CDR3, as DNA: TGTGCCAGCAGCGAGGGGGGGACCTATGGCTACACCTTC. Its translation is CASSEGGTYGYTF.

DNA for the CDR3: TGTGCCAGCAGCCGAGGACAGGGGTGGAACAATGAGCAGTTCTTC. This codes for CASSRGQGWNNEQFF. The V call is TRBV28, the J call TRBJ2-1; 9 bases line up with TRBD1. CDR1 and CDR2 (germline): MDHEN, SYDVKM. CDR3 length: 15 amino acids. J was trimmed by 5 bases and V by 6 bases; bases with no gene match: 8.

The chain joins TRBV19 to TRBJ2-5; 9 positions agree with TRBD2. The junction had 6 bases not matched to a gene; V was cut back by 0 bases and J by 1 base. The CDR3 covers 17 residues. Germline-derived CDR1 and CDR2 are LNHDA and SQIVND (reference sequence). In nucleotides, the CDR3 is TGTGCCAGTAGTATAGATGACCTAGCGGGGCCCCAAGAGACCCAGTACTTC. This translates into CASSIDDLAGPQETQYF.